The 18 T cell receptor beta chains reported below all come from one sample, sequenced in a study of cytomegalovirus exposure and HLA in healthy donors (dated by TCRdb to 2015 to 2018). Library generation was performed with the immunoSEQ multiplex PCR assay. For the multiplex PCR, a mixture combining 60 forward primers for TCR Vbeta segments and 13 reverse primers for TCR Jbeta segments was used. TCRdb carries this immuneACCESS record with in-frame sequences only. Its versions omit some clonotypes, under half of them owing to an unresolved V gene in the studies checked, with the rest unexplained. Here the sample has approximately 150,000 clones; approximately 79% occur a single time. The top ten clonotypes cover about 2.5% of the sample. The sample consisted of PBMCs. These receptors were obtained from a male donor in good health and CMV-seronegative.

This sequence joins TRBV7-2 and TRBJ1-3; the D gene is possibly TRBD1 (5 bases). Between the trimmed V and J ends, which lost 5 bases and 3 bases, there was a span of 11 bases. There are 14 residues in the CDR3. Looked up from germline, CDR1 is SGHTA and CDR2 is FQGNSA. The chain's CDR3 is CASSPLGGGNTIYF. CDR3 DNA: TGTGCCAGCAGCCCCCTGGGGGGTGGAAACACCATATATTTT.

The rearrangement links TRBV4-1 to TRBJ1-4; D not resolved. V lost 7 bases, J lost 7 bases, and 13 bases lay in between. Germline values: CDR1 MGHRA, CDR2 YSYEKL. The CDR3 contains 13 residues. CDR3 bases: TGCGCCAGCACCCCCGCCCTGAGTGAAAAACTGTTTTTT. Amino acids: CASTPALSEKLFF.

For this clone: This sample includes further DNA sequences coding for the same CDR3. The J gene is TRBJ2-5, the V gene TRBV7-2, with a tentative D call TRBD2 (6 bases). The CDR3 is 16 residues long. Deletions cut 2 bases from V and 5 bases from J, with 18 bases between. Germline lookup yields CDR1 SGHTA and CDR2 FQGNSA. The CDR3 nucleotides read TGTGCCAGCAGCTTAATTCCTCCGGGGGTGGGGGAGACCCAGTACTTC. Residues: CASSLIPPGVGETQYF.

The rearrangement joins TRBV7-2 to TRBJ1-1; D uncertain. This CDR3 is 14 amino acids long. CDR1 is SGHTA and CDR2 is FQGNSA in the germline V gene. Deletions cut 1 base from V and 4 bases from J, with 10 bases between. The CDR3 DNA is TGTGCCAGCAGCTTAGTTCCCGAGGGCACTGAAGCTTTCTTT. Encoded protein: CASSLVPEGTEAFF.

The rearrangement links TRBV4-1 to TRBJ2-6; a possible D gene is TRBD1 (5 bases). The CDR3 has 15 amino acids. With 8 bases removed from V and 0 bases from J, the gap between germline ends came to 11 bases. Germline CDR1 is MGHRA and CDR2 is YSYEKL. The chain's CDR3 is CASAGQDSGANVLTF. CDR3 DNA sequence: TGCGCCAGCGCAGGGCAGGACTCTGGGGCCAACGTCCTGACTTTC.

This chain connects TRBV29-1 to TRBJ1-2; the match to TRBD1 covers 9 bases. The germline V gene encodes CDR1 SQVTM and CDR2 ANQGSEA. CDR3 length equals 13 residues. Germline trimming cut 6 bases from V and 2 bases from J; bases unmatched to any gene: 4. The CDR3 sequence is CSVGTGMNYGYTF. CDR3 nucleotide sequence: TGCAGCGTCGGGACAGGGATGAACTATGGCTACACCTTC.

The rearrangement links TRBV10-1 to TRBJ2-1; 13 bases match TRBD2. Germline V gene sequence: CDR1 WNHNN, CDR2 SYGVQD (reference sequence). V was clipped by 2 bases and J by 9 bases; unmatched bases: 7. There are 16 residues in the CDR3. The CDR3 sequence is CASSEATSGGAVEQFF. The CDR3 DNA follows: TGCGCCAGCAGTGAGGCAACTAGCGGGGGGGCCGTTGAGCAGTTCTTC.

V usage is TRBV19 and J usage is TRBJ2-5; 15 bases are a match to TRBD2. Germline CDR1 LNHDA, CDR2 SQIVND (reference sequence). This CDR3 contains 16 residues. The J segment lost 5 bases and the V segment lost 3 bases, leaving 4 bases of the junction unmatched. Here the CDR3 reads CASSIGLAGGRETQYF. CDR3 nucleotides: TGTGCCAGTAGTATCGGACTAGCGGGGGGGCGTGAGACCCAGTACTTC.

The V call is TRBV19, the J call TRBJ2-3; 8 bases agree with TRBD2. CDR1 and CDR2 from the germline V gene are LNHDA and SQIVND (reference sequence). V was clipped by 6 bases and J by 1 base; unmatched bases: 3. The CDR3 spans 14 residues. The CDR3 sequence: CASSTTSGTDTQYF. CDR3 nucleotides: TGTGCCAGTAGCACGACTAGCGGCACAGATACGCAGTATTTT.

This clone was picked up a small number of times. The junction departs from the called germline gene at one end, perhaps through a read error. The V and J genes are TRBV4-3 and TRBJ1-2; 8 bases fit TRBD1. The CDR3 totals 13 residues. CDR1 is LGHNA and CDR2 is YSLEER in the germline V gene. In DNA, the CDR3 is TGCGCCAGCAGCCAAGAGCGTAACCGGGACAGGCAATTC. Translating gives CASSQERNRDRQF.

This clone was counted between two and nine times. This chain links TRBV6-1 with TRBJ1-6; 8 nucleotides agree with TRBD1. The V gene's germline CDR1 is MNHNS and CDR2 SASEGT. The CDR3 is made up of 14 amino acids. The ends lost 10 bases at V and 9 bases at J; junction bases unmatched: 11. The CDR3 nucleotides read TGTGCCACACTTAGGACAGGGAGGGCTTCACCCCTCCACTTT. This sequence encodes CATLRTGRASPLHF.

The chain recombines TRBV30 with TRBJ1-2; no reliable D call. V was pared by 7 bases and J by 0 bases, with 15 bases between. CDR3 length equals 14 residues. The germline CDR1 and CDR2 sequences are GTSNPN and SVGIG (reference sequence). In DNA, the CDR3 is TGTGCCTCCCTAAACCCGACAACTAACTATGGCTACACCTTC. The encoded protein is CASLNPTTNYGYTF.

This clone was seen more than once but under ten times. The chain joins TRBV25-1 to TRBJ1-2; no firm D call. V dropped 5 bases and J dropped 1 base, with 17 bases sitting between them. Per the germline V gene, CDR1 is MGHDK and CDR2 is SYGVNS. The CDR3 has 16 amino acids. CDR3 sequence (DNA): TGTGCCAGCAGTCGGGGAGGAGGAACTTATAACTATGGCTACACCTTC. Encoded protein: CASSRGGGTYNYGYTF.

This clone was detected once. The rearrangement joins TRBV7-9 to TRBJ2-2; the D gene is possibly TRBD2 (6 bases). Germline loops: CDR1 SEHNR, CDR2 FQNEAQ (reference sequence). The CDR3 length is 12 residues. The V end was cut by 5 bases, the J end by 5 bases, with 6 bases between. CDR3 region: CASSRGTGELFF. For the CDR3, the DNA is TGTGCCAGCAGCCGGGGGACCGGGGAGCTGTTTTTT.

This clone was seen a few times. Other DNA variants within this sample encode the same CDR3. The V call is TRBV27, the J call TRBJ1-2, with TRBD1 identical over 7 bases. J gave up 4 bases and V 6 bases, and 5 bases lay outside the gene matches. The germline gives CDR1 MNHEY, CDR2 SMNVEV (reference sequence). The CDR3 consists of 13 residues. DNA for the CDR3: TGTGCCAGCAGCCCGGGACAGCTCTATGGCTACACCTTC. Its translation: CASSPGQLYGYTF.

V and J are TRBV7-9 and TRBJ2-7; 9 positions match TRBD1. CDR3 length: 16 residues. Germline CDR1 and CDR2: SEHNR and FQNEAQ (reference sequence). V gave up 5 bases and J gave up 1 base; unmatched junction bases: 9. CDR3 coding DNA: TGTGCCAGCAGCGGCCACCGGGACAGGGCTTCCTACGAGCAGTACTTC. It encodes CASSGHRDRASYEQYF.

The CDR3 protein is CASRGLAGSTDTQYF. CDR3 nucleotide sequence: TGTGCCAGCAGAGGACTAGCGGGGAGCACAGATACGCAGTATTTT. This chain connects TRBV6-1 to TRBJ2-3; 12 bases line up with TRBD2. CDR1 and CDR2 from the germline V gene are MNHNS and SASEGT. Trimming at V came to 6 bases and at J to 0 bases, leaving 1 base not matched to a gene. The CDR3 length is 15 residues.

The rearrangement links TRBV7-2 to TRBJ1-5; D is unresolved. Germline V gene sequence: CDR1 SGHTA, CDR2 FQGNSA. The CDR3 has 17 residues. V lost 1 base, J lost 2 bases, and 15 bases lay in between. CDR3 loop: CASSLDGSRWGNQPQHF. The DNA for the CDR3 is TGTGCCAGCAGCTTAGACGGTAGCCGGTGGGGCAATCAGCCCCAGCATTTT.